These T cell receptor beta chains were read from a single sample in a study of CD8 T cells in ankylosing spondylitis. TCRdb recomputed calls from the 5' RACE reads with MiXCR, one row per CDR3 protein. The sample lists around 210,000 distinct CDR3 sequences, 7% to 10% occurring once. Sequenced material: blood, either unsorted or a sorted T cell fraction (not recorded which). These receptors were taken from a female donor with ankylosing spondylitis or in good health (not recorded which). The CDR3 runs from the conserved cysteine through the conserved F or W. D genes are given only for firm matches. Size is stated for part of the rows, as once, few or many counts, or as a class when the clone is expanded.

abundance: -
v_gene: TRBV11-2
d_gene: -
j_gene: TRBJ2-7
len: 12
CDR3aa: CASQGAPYEQYF
CDR3nt: TGTGCCAGCCAAGGGGCCCCCTACGAGCAGTACTTC

abundance: many
v_gene: TRBV6-5
d_gene: TRBD2
j_gene: TRBJ2-5
len: 16
CDR3aa: CASSYGGESRQETQYF
CDR3nt: TGTGCCAGCAGTTACGGGGGGGAGTCGCGCCAAGAGACCCAGTACTTC

abundance: many
v_gene: TRBV4-2
d_gene: -
j_gene: TRBJ1-5
len: 16
CDR3aa: CASSQDARSPGQPQHF
CDR3nt: TGTGCCAGCAGCCAAGATGCTCGGTCCCCGGGGCAGCCCCAGCATTTT

abundance: many
v_gene: TRBV9
d_gene: TRBD1
j_gene: TRBJ2-1
len: 15
CDR3aa: CASSEDRGSYNEQFF
CDR3nt: TGTGCCAGCAGTGAGGACAGGGGGTCCTACAATGAGCAGTTCTTC

abundance: few
v_gene: TRBV5-1
d_gene: TRBD2
j_gene: TRBJ2-1
len: 16
CDR3aa: CASSSRVAGTYNEQFF
CDR3nt: TGCGCCAGCAGCTCCCGGGTAGCGGGAACCTACAATGAGCAGTTCTTC

abundance: many
v_gene: TRBV10-3
d_gene: TRBD2
j_gene: TRBJ2-5
len: 15
CDR3aa: CAISGTSGGQETQYF
CDR3nt: TGTGCCATCAGTGGGACTAGCGGAGGCCAAGAGACCCAGTACTTC

abundance: many
v_gene: TRBV3-1
d_gene: TRBD2
j_gene: TRBJ2-3
len: 15
CDR3aa: CASSQPLAGTDTQYF
CDR3nt: TGTGCCAGCAGCCAACCGCTAGCGGGCACAGATACGCAGTATTTT

abundance: many
v_gene: TRBV29-1
d_gene: TRBD2
j_gene: TRBJ2-5
len: 12
CDR3aa: CSVEGLYETQYF
CDR3nt: TGCAGCGTTGAGGGACTATACGAGACCCAGTACTTC

abundance: -
v_gene: TRBV20-1
d_gene: -
j_gene: TRBJ1-5
len: 14
CDR3aa: CSASYGRSNQPQHF
CDR3nt: TGCAGTGCTAGTTACGGGAGGAGTAATCAGCCCCAGCATTTT

abundance: many
v_gene: TRBV5-1
d_gene: TRBD1
j_gene: TRBJ1-4
len: 15
CDR3aa: CASSYTPGQGEKLFF
CDR3nt: TGCGCCAGCAGCTACACCCCGGGACAGGGTGAAAAACTGTTTTTT

abundance: many
v_gene: TRBV10-3
d_gene: -
j_gene: TRBJ2-2
len: 14
CDR3aa: CAISEGQPAGELFF
CDR3nt: TGTGCCATCAGTGAAGGTCAGCCCGCCGGGGAGCTGTTTTTT

abundance: many
v_gene: TRBV12-3/TRBV12-4
d_gene: -
j_gene: TRBJ2-5
len: 13
CDR3aa: CASSLDQGRTQYF
CDR3nt: TGTGCCAGCAGTTTGGATCAGGGGCGGACCCAGTACTTC

abundance: -
v_gene: TRBV7-9
d_gene: -
j_gene: TRBJ2-3
len: 15
CDR3aa: CASRDGHLGDNTQYF
CDR3nt: TGTGCCAGCAGAGACGGACACCTGGGGGATAATACGCAGTATTTT

abundance: -
v_gene: TRBV7-6
d_gene: TRBD2
j_gene: TRBJ2-1
len: 17
CDR3aa: CASSLFWGGRENNEQFF
CDR3nt: TGTGCCAGCAGCTTATTTTGGGGCGGGAGGGAGAACAATGAGCAGTTCTTC

abundance: -
v_gene: TRBV9
d_gene: -
j_gene: TRBJ2-2
len: 13
CDR3aa: CANSVVGGGELFF
CDR3nt: TGTGCCAACAGCGTAGTTGGAGGCGGGGAGCTGTTTTTT

abundance: many
v_gene: TRBV10-2
d_gene: -
j_gene: TRBJ2-7
len: 16
CDR3aa: CASSVGGGIPIYEQYF
CDR3nt: TGCGCCAGCAGTGTAGGTGGGGGCATACCCATCTACGAGCAGTACTTC

abundance: many
v_gene: TRBV7-8
d_gene: -
j_gene: TRBJ2-5
len: 16
CDR3aa: CASSLAVGSYQETQYF
CDR3nt: TGTGCCAGCAGCTTAGCCGTGGGGTCGTACCAAGAGACCCAGTACTTC

abundance: many
v_gene: TRBV7-6
d_gene: -
j_gene: TRBJ2-7
len: 13
CDR3aa: CASSLEAPYEQYF
CDR3nt: TGTGCCAGCAGCTTAGAAGCCCCCTACGAGCAGTACTTC

abundance: few
v_gene: TRBV10-3
d_gene: TRBD2
j_gene: TRBJ2-1
len: 14
CDR3aa: CAISMGAGEAEQFF
CDR3nt: TGTGCCATCAGTATGGGAGCGGGGGAAGCGGAGCAGTTCTTC

abundance: many
v_gene: TRBV6-1
d_gene: -
j_gene: TRBJ1-2
len: 14
CDR3aa: CASSRTVGSYGYTF
CDR3nt: TGTGCCAGCAGCCGGACAGTTGGTAGCTATGGCTACACCTTC

abundance: -
v_gene: TRBV6-5
d_gene: -
j_gene: TRBJ1-1
len: 12
CDR3aa: CASGDSNTEAFF
CDR3nt: TGTGCCAGCGGGGACTCGAACACTGAAGCTTTCTTT

abundance: -
v_gene: TRBV5-1
d_gene: -
j_gene: TRBJ2-1
len: 13
CDR3aa: CASSLDRSNEQFF
CDR3nt: TGCGCCAGCAGTTTGGATAGGAGCAATGAGCAGTTCTTC

abundance: many
v_gene: TRBV29-1
d_gene: -
j_gene: TRBJ2-4
len: 12
CDR3aa: CSVETGWNIQYF
CDR3nt: TGCAGCGTGGAAACAGGGTGGAACATTCAGTACTTC

abundance: many
v_gene: TRBV2
d_gene: TRBD2
j_gene: TRBJ2-7
len: 14
CDR3aa: CASTRGGPTYEQYF
CDR3nt: TGTGCCAGCACTCGGGGGGGTCCGACCTACGAGCAGTACTTC

abundance: many
v_gene: TRBV29-1
d_gene: TRBD1
j_gene: TRBJ2-7
len: 12
CDR3aa: CSAGTGGYEQYF
CDR3nt: TGCAGCGCAGGGACAGGGGGGTACGAGCAGTACTTC

abundance: many
v_gene: TRBV12-3/TRBV12-4
d_gene: -
j_gene: TRBJ2-5
len: 14
CDR3aa: CASAFTGGQETQYF
CDR3nt: TGTGCCAGCGCCTTTACGGGCGGCCAAGAGACCCAGTACTTC

abundance: many
v_gene: TRBV30
d_gene: TRBD2
j_gene: TRBJ2-3
len: 15
CDR3aa: CAWSVGRVVTDTQYF
CDR3nt: TGTGCCTGGAGTGTCGGGAGGGTAGTCACAGATACGCAGTATTTT

abundance: many
v_gene: TRBV11-1
d_gene: TRBD1
j_gene: TRBJ2-7
len: 19
CDR3aa: CASSLPFQQRGDRDYEQYF
CDR3nt: TGTGCCAGCAGCTTACCTTTCCAGCAGAGGGGGGACAGGGATTACGAGCAGTACTTC

abundance: few
v_gene: TRBV20-1
d_gene: -
j_gene: TRBJ1-2
len: 15
CDR3aa: CSARMSAGRFYGYTF
CDR3nt: TGCAGTGCTAGAATGTCGGCAGGGAGGTTCTATGGCTACACCTTC

abundance: many
v_gene: TRBV12-3/TRBV12-4
d_gene: -
j_gene: TRBJ2-2
len: 14
CDR3aa: CASSFLANTGELFF
CDR3nt: TGTGCCAGCAGTTTCCTAGCAAACACCGGGGAGCTGTTTTTT

abundance: -
v_gene: TRBV7-2
d_gene: -
j_gene: TRBJ2-7
len: 15
CDR3aa: CASSSQPGINYEQYF
CDR3nt: TGTGCCAGCAGCTCCCAACCCGGGATCAATTACGAGCAGTACTTC

abundance: many
v_gene: TRBV20-1
d_gene: -
j_gene: TRBJ2-5
len: 12
CDR3aa: CSVRDLGETQYF
CDR3nt: TGCAGTGTAAGGGACCTGGGAGAGACCCAGTACTTC

abundance: many
v_gene: TRBV7-3
d_gene: -
j_gene: TRBJ1-5
len: 15
CDR3aa: CASSLGQWPNQPQHF
CDR3nt: TGTGCCAGCAGCTTAGGGCAGTGGCCGAATCAGCCCCAGCATTTT

abundance: many
v_gene: TRBV29-1
d_gene: -
j_gene: TRBJ2-5
len: 12
CDR3aa: CSVEKSPETQYF
CDR3nt: TGCAGCGTTGAGAAGTCCCCAGAGACCCAGTACTTC

abundance: many
v_gene: TRBV20-1
d_gene: -
j_gene: TRBJ2-1
len: 14
CDR3aa: CSAPKAGTTNEQFF
CDR3nt: TGCAGTGCTCCTAAAGCCGGGACCACCAATGAGCAGTTCTTC

abundance: few
v_gene: TRBV10-3
d_gene: -
j_gene: TRBJ2-2
len: 16
CDR3aa: CAISESVPGGVGELFF
CDR3nt: TGTGCCATCAGTGAATCGGTCCCAGGCGGGGTCGGGGAGCTGTTTTTT

abundance: many
v_gene: TRBV14
d_gene: -
j_gene: TRBJ2-1
len: 14
CDR3aa: CASSTGRPYNEQFF
CDR3nt: TGTGCCAGCAGTACAGGGAGGCCCTACAATGAGCAGTTCTTC

abundance: many
v_gene: TRBV5-1
d_gene: TRBD2
j_gene: TRBJ2-1
len: 14
CDR3aa: CASSPTSGSLEQFF
CDR3nt: TGCGCCAGCAGTCCCACTAGCGGGAGTCTTGAGCAGTTCTTC

abundance: many
v_gene: TRBV5-6
d_gene: TRBD2
j_gene: TRBJ2-7
len: 16
CDR3aa: CASSLLEREIGYEQYF
CDR3nt: TGTGCCAGCAGCCTCCTCGAGCGGGAAATTGGCTACGAGCAGTACTTC

abundance: many
v_gene: TRBV7-2
d_gene: TRBD1
j_gene: TRBJ2-2
len: 16
CDR3aa: CASSFRQGRNTGELFF
CDR3nt: TGTGCCAGCAGCTTTCGACAGGGGAGGAACACCGGGGAGCTGTTTTTT

abundance: once
v_gene: TRBV28
d_gene: -
j_gene: TRBJ1-1
len: 13
CDR3aa: CAVLRISNTEAFF
CDR3nt: TGTGCCGTATTAAGGATTTCGAACACTGAAGCTTTCTTT

abundance: many
v_gene: TRBV20-1
d_gene: -
j_gene: TRBJ2-1
len: 10
CDR3aa: CSIGSGEQFF
CDR3nt: TGCAGTATAGGGAGTGGCGAGCAGTTCTTC

abundance: many
v_gene: TRBV4-2
d_gene: TRBD1
j_gene: TRBJ1-5
len: 14
CDR3aa: CASSREQGSQPQHF
CDR3nt: TGTGCCAGCAGCCGAGAACAGGGGAGTCAGCCCCAGCATTTT

abundance: -
v_gene: TRBV7-8
d_gene: TRBD2
j_gene: TRBJ2-3
len: 15
CDR3aa: CASSLLAGSTDTQYF
CDR3nt: TGTGCCAGCAGCTTGCTAGCGGGGTCCACAGATACGCAGTATTTT

abundance: many
v_gene: TRBV20-1
d_gene: TRBD2
j_gene: TRBJ2-1
len: 15
CDR3aa: CSATMGLAGRNEQFF
CDR3nt: TGCAGTGCTACGATGGGACTAGCGGGCCGGAATGAGCAGTTCTTC

abundance: few
v_gene: TRBV28
d_gene: TRBD1
j_gene: TRBJ1-1
len: 13
CDR3aa: CAGRQGARTEAFF
CDR3nt: TGTGCCGGGAGACAGGGGGCGCGGACTGAAGCTTTCTTT

abundance: many
v_gene: TRBV12-3/TRBV12-4
d_gene: TRBD2
j_gene: TRBJ2-1
len: 15
CDR3aa: CASSLRREGNNEQFF
CDR3nt: TGTGCCAGCAGTTTGAGGCGGGAGGGTAACAATGAGCAGTTCTTC

abundance: many
v_gene: TRBV2
d_gene: -
j_gene: TRBJ2-7
len: 15
CDR3aa: CASSDSAGGSYEQYF
CDR3nt: TGTGCCAGCAGTGACAGCGCAGGAGGATCCTACGAGCAGTACTTC

abundance: many
v_gene: TRBV10-3
d_gene: TRBD2
j_gene: TRBJ2-1
len: 15
CDR3aa: CAISVVAGVQNEQFF
CDR3nt: TGTGCCATCAGTGTGGTAGCGGGAGTACAGAATGAGCAGTTCTTC

abundance: many
v_gene: TRBV9
d_gene: TRBD2
j_gene: TRBJ2-1
len: 15
CDR3aa: CASSVGTSGYNEQFF
CDR3nt: TGTGCCAGCAGCGTAGGGACTAGCGGTTACAATGAGCAGTTCTTC

abundance: few
v_gene: TRBV19
d_gene: -
j_gene: TRBJ1-2
len: 15
CDR3aa: CASSIRSGGDYGYTF
CDR3nt: TGTGCCAGTAGTATTCGGTCAGGTGGGGACTATGGCTACACCTTC

abundance: many
v_gene: TRBV12-3/TRBV12-4
d_gene: -
j_gene: TRBJ1-6
len: 14
CDR3aa: CASTSRTGHSPLHF
CDR3nt: TGTGCCAGCACCTCGCGTACGGGTCATTCACCCCTCCACTTT

abundance: few
v_gene: TRBV7-2
d_gene: -
j_gene: TRBJ1-3
len: 14
CDR3aa: CASSLAGLLHTIYF
CDR3nt: TGTGCCAGCAGCTTAGCGGGACTCCTCCACACCATATATTTT

abundance: many
v_gene: TRBV7-2
d_gene: -
j_gene: TRBJ2-7
len: 14
CDR3aa: CASSLEVVDYEQYF
CDR3nt: TGTGCCAGCAGCTTAGAAGTAGTGGACTACGAGCAGTACTTC